These 30 T cell receptor beta chains originate from one sample sequenced in a study of early T cells in non-severe SARS-CoV-2 infection. Each CDR3 protein gets one entry after TCRdb re-called the 5' RACE reads with MiXCR. The data hold fewer than 35,000 distinct CDR3 sequences, with approximately 5.9% observed a single time. Input material: whole blood. These receptors were collected from an adult who was a healthcare worker with PCR-confirmed SARS-CoV-2 infection or an uninfected control (not recorded which).

The CDR3 reads CASSLARRGLVSSYNEQFF. The CDR3 DNA reads TGTGCCAGCAGTTTGGCCCGCCGTGGCTTAGTATCATCCTACAATGAGCAGTTCTTC. V is TRBV12-3 or TRBV12-4 and J is TRBJ2-1; D call uncertain. The ends were cut back, 3 bases at V and 1 base at J, with 22 bases in the middle. The CDR3 is 19 amino acids.

Ten or more counts support this clonotype. The chain combines TRBV20-1 with TRBJ1-2; D is unresolved. The CDR3 has 15 residues. Trimming shortened V by 3 bases and J by 7 bases, and 21 bases separated the two germline ends. CDR1 DFQATT and CDR2 SNEGSKA come from the germline V gene (reference sequence). CDR3 DNA: TGCAGTGCTAGTACGGGAGGACTTCCAGGACCTGGCTACACCTTC. Its protein is CSASTGGLPGPGYTF.

This clonotype was seen a few times. The rearrangement uses TRBV5-1 and TRBJ2-5; 10 bases agree with TRBD2. Germline values: CDR1 SGHRS, CDR2 YFSETQ. The V segment lost 4 bases and the J segment 2 bases; nucleotides outside the gene matches: 8. This CDR3 is 16 amino acids long. CDR3 amino acids: CASSRVPLAGQETQYF. The CDR3 coding sequence is TGCGCCAGCAGCCGGGTACCACTAGCGGGGCAAGAGACCCAGTACTTC.

This clonotype showed up just a few times. The rearrangement joins TRBV24-1 to TRBJ2-1; D could derive from TRBD1 or TRBD2 (5 bases each). The CDR3 extends over 16 amino acids. V gave up 3 bases and J gave up 4 bases, with 15 bases separating them. Germline values: CDR1 KGHDR, CDR2 SFDVKD. The chain's CDR3 is CATSDPGRDPYNEQFF. The CDR3 nucleotides read TGTGCCACCAGTGATCCGGGACGGGACCCTTACAATGAGCAGTTCTTC.

This clonotype was seen repeatedly, ten times or more. The chain employs TRBV11-2 and TRBJ2-2, with a weak D call TRBD2 (5 bases). Germline assignment: CDR1 SGHAT and CDR2 FQNNGV. The germline V and J ends were trimmed by 4 bases and 3 bases, with 15 bases remaining between them. The CDR3 totals 16 residues. In DNA form, the CDR3 reads TGTGCCAGCAGCTCACCCTGGCGGGCGCACACCGGGGAGCTGTTTTTT. This gives the protein CASSSPWRAHTGELFF.

This clonotype was detected a few times. This chain links TRBV6-6 with TRBJ1-6, with 11 bases matching TRBD1. Trimming cost V 10 bases and J 9 bases; bases outside gene matches: 14. Per germline, CDR1 MNHNY and CDR2 SVGAGI (reference sequence). This CDR3 is built from 16 residues. The CDR3 loop is CATHASDRGRTSPLHF. CDR3 sequence (DNA): TGTGCCACCCATGCTTCGGACAGGGGGCGGACTTCACCCCTCCACTTT.

The table lists this clonotype with many counts. DNA of the CDR3: TGTGCCACCAGCAGAGATGTGGAGACCCAGTACTTC. Its translation is CATSRDVETQYF. This chain connects TRBV15 to TRBJ2-5; D remains ambiguous. V lost 0 bases and J 5 bases, leaving 4 bases between the germline ends. This CDR3 is 12 amino acids long. Germline CDR1 LNHNV, CDR2 YYDKDF (reference sequence). Supplemented by reference TRBV15 and TRBJ2-5, the full variable domain reads DAMVIQNPRYQVTQFGKPVTLSCSQTLNHNVMYWYQQKSSQAPKLLFHYYDKDFNNEADTPDNFQSRRPNTSFCFLDIRSPGLGDTAMYLCATSRDVETQYFGPGTRLLVL.

In its sample, this clonotype is medium-sized (0.01 to 0.1%). This chain connects TRBV19 to TRBJ2-1; no clear D. The ends were cut back, 5 bases at V and 6 bases at J, with 11 bases in the middle. The CDR3 spans 13 residues. Germline V CDR1 and CDR2: LNHDA, SQIVND (reference sequence). CDR3 coding DNA: TGTGCCAGTAGTCGGCCCCCCCCCAATGAGCAGTTCTTC. Residues: CASSRPPPNEQFF.

This clonotype showed up many times. J is TRBJ2-1 and V is TRBV19; D gene unclear. V dropped 7 bases and J dropped 9 bases, with 10 bases sitting between them. CDR1 and CDR2 (germline): LNHDA, SQIVND (reference sequence). This CDR3 comprises 11 residues. CDR3 region: CASTRGLEQFF. The CDR3 DNA reads TGTGCCAGTACTAGAGGTCTTGAGCAGTTCTTC. Supplemented by reference TRBV19 and TRBJ2-1, the full variable domain reads DGGITQSPKYLFRKEGQNVTLSCEQNLNHDAMYWYRQDPGQGLRLIYYSQIVNDFQKGDIAEGYSVSREKKESFPLTVTSAQKNPTAFYLCASTRGLEQFFGPGTRLTVL.

This clonotype showed up many times. V usage is TRBV20-1 and J usage is TRBJ2-1; TRBD2 matches at 14 bases. Trimming cost V 2 bases and J 3 bases; bases outside gene matches: 18. CDR1 is DFQATT and CDR2 is SNEGSKA in the germline V gene (reference sequence). The CDR3 contains 21 residues. In nucleotides, the CDR3 is TGCAGTGCTAGATATCCGGGACTAGCGGGAGAAAGGGCAAGTTTCTACAATGAGCAGTTCTTC. Protein: CSARYPGLAGERASFYNEQFF.

This clonotype was detected many times. The chain carries TRBV7-2 and TRBJ1-5; possibly TRBD1 for D (6 bases). CDR1 is SGHTA, CDR2 FQGNSA, per germline. Between the trimmed V and J ends, which lost 6 bases and 2 bases, there was a span of 17 bases. CDR3 size: 16 residues. The CDR3 DNA reads TGTGCCAGCAGACCTGCTGGGGGCGGAGGCAATCAGCCCCAGCATTTT. Protein sequence: CASRPAGGGGNQPQHF.

About this clonotype: A read error is likely, as this CDR3 ends without the conserved phenylalanine or tryptophan. The chain couples TRBV24-1 to TRBJ2-5, with TRBD2 as a possible D gene (6 bases). The CDR3 has 13 residues. The V gene lost 2 bases and the J gene lost 5 bases, with 8 bases spanning the gap. CDR1 is KGHDR, CDR2 SFDVKD, per germline. Here the CDR3 reads CATSDSGRETQYL. CDR3 nucleotide sequence: TGTGCCACCAGTGATTCTGGGAGGGAGACCCAGTACCTC.

There are many counts of this clonotype. The V and J genes are TRBV30 and TRBJ1-4, with D perhaps TRBD1 (6 bases). CDR3 length equals 15 residues. The V and J ends lost 5 bases and 3 bases respectively, with 16 bases between them. Germline lookup yields CDR1 GTSNPN and CDR2 SVGIG (reference sequence). CDR3 loop: CAWSKTQGSNEKLFF. CDR3 sequence (DNA): TGTGCCTGGTCCAAGACCCAGGGGTCTAATGAAAAACTGTTTTTT.

This clonotype was observed at least ten times. The rearrangement joins TRBV10-3 to TRBJ2-3; no reliable D call. The CDR3 contains 15 residues. The V gene's germline CDR1 is ENHRY and CDR2 SYGVKD. V was clipped by 10 bases and J by 2 bases, with 19 bases between them. The CDR3 spells CATLENSDLTDTQYF. The CDR3 DNA sequence: TGTGCCACCCTGGAAAACAGCGACCTCACAGATACGCAGTATTTT.

In this sample, this clonotype turned up many times. The DNA of the CDR3 is TGTGCCGGTTCCGGGGGAGTGGGTGAAGCTTTCTTT. Translated, it gives CAGSGGVGEAFF. The chain couples TRBV30 to TRBJ1-1; D may be TRBD1 (5 bases). The CDR3 has 12 amino acids. V was trimmed by 8 bases and J by 7 bases, leaving 17 bases between them. Germline V gives CDR1 GTSNPN, CDR2 SVGIG (reference sequence).

J is TRBJ2-2 and V is TRBV12-3 or TRBV12-4; 7 nucleotides align to TRBD2. The CDR3 loop spans 13 amino acids. The J segment lost 6 bases and the V segment lost 6 bases, leaving 4 bases of the junction unmatched. The CDR3 DNA is TGTGCCAGCAGCATAGCGGGTCCCGGGGAGCTGTTTTTT. Protein: CASSIAGPGELFF.

This clonotype was detected only a few times. The V and J genes are TRBV15 and TRBJ2-5; unclear D gene. Per the germline V gene, CDR1 is LNHNV and CDR2 is YYDKDF (reference sequence). This CDR3 has 15 residues. The V end lost 5 bases, the J end lost 4 bases, and 17 bases lay between the germline ends. CDR3 in amino acids: CATSPGPEKPETQYF. CDR3 in DNA: TGTGCCACCAGCCCGGGTCCTGAGAAACCAGAGACCCAGTACTTC.

This clonotype was detected ten times or more. The chain combines TRBV4-2 with TRBJ1-1; D might be TRBD1 (6 bases). Germline values: CDR1 LGHNA, CDR2 YNFKEQ. This CDR3 is built from 15 residues. The ends were cut back, 1 base at V and 0 bases at J, with 9 bases in the middle. The DNA of the CDR3 is TGTGCCAGCAGCCAAGGGGGGCGGCTGAACACTGAAGCTTTCTTT. This codes for CASSQGGRLNTEAFF.

This clonotype was observed many times. The chain links TRBV6-6 to TRBJ2-2, with TRBD2 matching 7 bases. Per germline, CDR1 MNHNY and CDR2 SVGAGI (reference sequence). The CDR3 sequence is 16 residues long. V dropped 8 bases and J dropped 1; count of bases not matched to a gene: 10. This chain's CDR3 is CASSSRPSGNTGELFF. DNA for the CDR3: TGTGCCAGCTCCTCGAGGCCTAGCGGGAACACCGGGGAGCTGTTTTTT.

The CDR3 bases are TGTGCCAGCAGCTCCGGCCTACGGGATACGCAGTATTTT. It translates to CASSSGLRDTQYF. The V call is TRBV11-2, the J call TRBJ2-3; no definite D call. The CDR3 is made up of 13 amino acids. CDR1 is SGHAT and CDR2 is FQNNGV in the germline V gene. The germline V and J ends were trimmed by 4 bases and 6 bases, with 11 bases remaining between them. Full variable domain (remainder filled in from reference TRBV11-2 and TRBJ2-3): EAGVAQSPRYKIIEKRQSVAFWCNPISGHATLYWYQQILGQGPKLLIQFQNNGVVDDSQLPKDRFSAERLKGVDSTLKIQPAKLEDSAVYLCASSSGLRDTQYFGPGTRLTVL.

This clonotype came up a few times. The rearrangement uses TRBV24-1 and TRBJ2-3, with 7 bases lining up with TRBD2. Trimming took 9 bases from V and 2 from J; bases not matched to a gene: 13. CDR1 KGHDR and CDR2 SFDVKD come from the germline V gene. The CDR3 loop spans 16 amino acids. The CDR3 sequence: CATGPGPSGNTDTQYF. The CDR3 nucleotides are TGTGCCACCGGGCCGGGGCCTAGCGGAAACACAGATACGCAGTATTTT.

This clonotype was found a few times. V and J are TRBV28 and TRBJ2-7; TRBD2 aligns across 12 bases. The CDR3 loop spans 18 amino acids. V lost 3 bases and J lost 5; bases outside the gene matches: 14. Germline V gives CDR1 MDHEN, CDR2 SYDVKM. The CDR3, as DNA: TGTGCCAGCAGTTTCCCCCCATTCCCACTAGCGGGAGGAAACGAGCAGTACTTC. It encodes CASSFPPFPLAGGNEQYF.

This clonotype was seen many times. V usage is TRBV30 and J usage is TRBJ1-5; D may be TRBD1 (6 bases). Germline V gene sequence: CDR1 GTSNPN, CDR2 SVGIG (reference sequence). Trimming cost V 0 bases and J 6 bases, with 9 bases left between them. The CDR3 runs to 13 residues. CDR3 nucleotides: TGTGCCTGGAGTGTCCAAGGGGGTCAGCCCCAGCATTTT. Encoded protein: CAWSVQGGQPQHF. Based on the CDR3 plus reference TRBV30 and TRBJ1-5, the full variable domain is SQTIHQWPATLVQPVGSPLSLECTVEGTSNPNLYWYRQAAGRGLQLLFYSVGIGQISSEVPQNLSASRPQDRQFILSSKKLLLSDSGFYLCAWSVQGGQPQHFGDGTRLSIL.

This clonotype was observed a few times. The chain employs TRBV20-1 and TRBJ2-5; 7 nucleotides match TRBD1. V lost 0 bases and J lost 4; bases outside the gene matches: 8. CDR3 length: 15 amino acids. Germline CDR1 is DFQATT and CDR2 is SNEGSKA (reference sequence). CDR3 nucleotides: TGCAGTGCTAGAGACGCCGGGACAGCATCAGAGACCCAGTACTTC. Translating gives CSARDAGTASETQYF.

This clonotype was counted a few times. V is TRBV3-1 and J is TRBJ2-1, with TRBD2 identical over 11 bases. V shed 0 bases and J 5 bases; nucleotides not matched to a gene: 6. The V gene's germline CDR1 is LGHDT and CDR2 YNNKEL (reference sequence). This CDR3 contains 17 residues. The CDR3 region is CASSQESGTSGNNEQFF. DNA for the CDR3: TGTGCCAGCAGCCAAGAGAGTGGGACTAGCGGCAACAATGAGCAGTTCTTC.

This clonotype was seen repeatedly, ten times or more. One junction end disagrees with the germline gene, perhaps due to a read error. The rearrangement joins TRBV20-1 to TRBJ1-2, with D unresolved. Per germline, CDR1 DFQATT and CDR2 SNEGSKA (reference sequence). This CDR3 contains 12 residues. The CDR3: CSASAAHYSYTF. CDR3 nucleotides: TGCAGTGCTAGTGCAGCGCACTATAGCTACACCTTC.

This clonotype turned up a few times. The gene calls are TRBV7-9 and TRBJ1-3; 8 bases agree with TRBD1. Germline V lookup: CDR1 SEHNR, CDR2 FQNEAQ (reference sequence). This CDR3 contains 17 residues. V was clipped by 7 bases and J by 0 bases; unmatched bases: 11. The CDR3 spells CASISTGGAFSGNTIYF. DNA of the CDR3: TGTGCCAGCATCTCTACAGGGGGAGCCTTCTCTGGAAACACCATATATTTT.

Many counts were recorded for this clonotype. The V call is TRBV28, the J call TRBJ2-2; D remains ambiguous. The length of the CDR3 is 15 residues. V gave up 1 base and J gave up 1 base, with 7 bases separating them. Germline-derived CDR1 and CDR2 are MDHEN and SYDVKM. CDR3 loop: CASSLLGQNTGELFF. The CDR3 bases are TGTGCCAGCAGTTTATTAGGGCAGAACACCGGGGAGCTGTTTTTT. The entire variable domain, with the rest obtained from reference TRBV28 and TRBJ2-2, is as follows: DVKVTQSSRYLVKRTGEKVFLECVQDMDHENMFWYRQDPGLGLRLIYFSYDVKMKEKGDIPEGYSVSREKKERFSLILESASTNQTSMYLCASSLLGQNTGELFFGEGSRLTVL.

CDR3 DNA sequence: TGTGCCAGCAGTTTAGGCGGGAAGGGACGGAGCACAGATACGCAGTATTTT. Amino acid sequence: CASSLGGKGRSTDTQYF. The V call is TRBV27, the J call TRBJ2-3; D perhaps matches TRBD2 (6 bases). Germline values: CDR1 MNHEY, CDR2 SMNVEV (reference sequence). V lost 2 bases, J lost 0 bases, and 15 bases lay in between. The length of the CDR3 is 17 residues.

In its sample, this clonotype was seen many times. The CDR3 is CASSLGRGSYNEQFF. The CDR3 DNA sequence: TGTGCCAGCAGCTTAGGGCGGGGTTCCTACAATGAGCAGTTCTTC. The rearrangement joins TRBV7-9 to TRBJ2-1, with D perhaps matching TRBD2 (6 bases). V lost 1 base to trimming and J lost 1 base, with 8 bases between them. This CDR3 spans 15 amino acids. The germline CDR1 and CDR2 sequences are SEHNR and FQNEAQ (reference sequence).